These 30 T cell receptor beta chains originate from one sample sequenced in a study of control samples from healthy donors and cancer patients. TCRdb keeps only in-frame clones here, not all; method: immunoSEQ multiplex PCR. The table lists more than 95,000 clones, roughly 84% of them singletons. The sequencing sample was made of blood. The receptor source for this set is a man between 18 and 35 years old in good health.

The V call is TRBV2, the J call TRBJ1-6, with 10 positions matching TRBD1. Germline CDR1 and CDR2: SNHLY and FYNNEI. V was clipped by 1 base and J by 7 bases; unmatched bases: 1. This CDR3 has 15 residues. CDR3 sequence (DNA): TGTGCCAGCAGTGAAGAGGACAGGGGGAATTCACCCCTCCACTTT. Encoded protein: CASSEEDRGNSPLHF.

This rearrangement joins TRBV28 to TRBJ2-5; weak D call: TRBD2 (6 bases). The CDR3 length is 13 residues. CDR1 is MDHEN and CDR2 is SYDVKM in the germline V gene. V was pared by 6 bases and J by 4 bases, with 12 bases between. CDR3 coding DNA: TGTGCCAGCAGGGGCAGGCGGGGAGAGACCCAGTACTTC. Its protein product is CASRGRRGETQYF.

The rearrangement uses TRBV7-3 and TRBJ1-1; TRBD1 matches 7 bases. This CDR3 spans 16 amino acids. From germline, CDR1 is SGHTA and CDR2 FQGTGA. V lost 2 bases, J lost 1 base, and 7 bases stayed unmatched. This CDR3 reads CASSLQPGGTNTEAFF. The CDR3 DNA reads TGTGCCAGCAGCTTACAGCCAGGGGGAACGAACACTGAAGCTTTCTTT.

The chain links TRBV30 to TRBJ2-7; the D is unclear. V was trimmed by 2 bases and J by 3 bases, leaving 11 bases between them. CDR1 and CDR2 from the germline V gene are GTSNPN and SVGIG (reference sequence). CDR3 length: 13 amino acids. CDR3: CAWSNAPFYEQYF. In DNA, the CDR3 is TGTGCCTGGAGTAACGCCCCATTCTACGAGCAGTACTTC.

The chain recombines TRBV12-3 or TRBV12-4 with TRBJ1-2; D remains unclear. V lost 3 bases and J 6 bases, leaving 8 bases between the germline ends. This CDR3 has 12 residues. The CDR3 DNA reads as TGTGCCAGCAGTTTGGGTGGGAATGGCTACACCTTC. Its protein is CASSLGGNGYTF.

This chain connects TRBV11-1 to TRBJ1-1; D perhaps matches TRBD1 (5 bases). The CDR3 contains 14 residues. Germline assignment: CDR1 SGHAT and CDR2 FQDESV (reference sequence). The V end was cut by 5 bases, the J end by 1 base, with 11 bases between. CDR3 in amino acids: CASSAGNWNTEAFF. In nucleotides, the CDR3 is TGTGCCAGCAGCGCAGGGAATTGGAACACTGAAGCTTTCTTT.

This clone has ten or more counts. The gene calls are TRBV5-1 and TRBJ1-4; a possible D gene is TRBD1 (6 bases). Germline CDR1 is SGHRS and CDR2 is YFSETQ. The V end was cut by 0 bases, the J end by 5 bases, with 23 bases between. The CDR3 totals 19 residues. The CDR3 spells CASSLAPGGIGAGNEKLFF. CDR3 nucleotides: TGCGCCAGCAGCTTGGCCCCTGGGGGCATTGGAGCGGGGAATGAAAAACTGTTTTTT.

This chain uses TRBV28 with TRBJ2-1; tentative D call: TRBD2 (6 bases). Germline CDR1 and CDR2: MDHEN and SYDVKM. The CDR3 runs 15 residues. Trimming removed 3 bases from V and 5 bases from J, with 14 bases in between. CDR3 residues: CASSLGGTIHNEQFF. The CDR3 region has the DNA TGTGCCAGCAGTTTGGGCGGGACGATCCACAATGAGCAGTTCTTC.

The rearrangement joins TRBV14 to TRBJ2-2; 7 bases are shared with TRBD2. The CDR3 is made up of 14 amino acids. After removal of 6 bases from V and 1 base from J, the junction contained 2 bases not matched to a gene. CDR1 is SGHDN and CDR2 is FVKESK in the germline V gene. In DNA form, the CDR3 reads TGTGCCAGCAGAGGCGGGGGGAACACCGGGGAGCTGTTTTTT. Amino acids: CASRGGGNTGELFF.

As DNA, the CDR3 is TGTGCCAGCAGCTTAAACCAGCGTAATGAGCAGTTCTTC. As protein: CASSLNQRNEQFF. The chain links TRBV7-9 to TRBJ2-1, with D unclear. Germline CDR1 and CDR2: SEHNR and FQNEAQ (reference sequence). The CDR3 length is 13 residues. V shed 2 bases and J shed 7 bases, with 9 bases lying between them.

V gene TRBV11-2 combines with J gene TRBJ2-7; 7 nucleotides align to TRBD2. The CDR3 runs 15 residues. Germline V gene data show CDR1 as SGHAT and CDR2 as FQNNGV. With V trimmed by 5 bases and J by 0 bases, 7 bases remained unmatched. Written as DNA, the CDR3 is TGTGCCAGCAGCACCCGGGGAGGGACCTCCTACGAGCAGTACTTC. Translated, it gives CASSTRGGTSYEQYF.

The chain uses TRBV19 and TRBJ1-5; 8 positions agree with TRBD1. There are 15 residues in the CDR3. V trimming: 4 bases; J trimming: 1 base; junction bases outside the gene matches: 3. In germline, CDR1 is LNHDA, CDR2 SQIVND (reference sequence). The CDR3: CASSTGQGSNQPQHF. The CDR3 DNA reads TGTGCCAGTAGTACCGGACAGGGCAGCAATCAGCCCCAGCATTTT.

The rearrangement uses TRBV9 and TRBJ2-3; D is ambiguous. Germline V gene lookup returns CDR1 SGDLS and CDR2 YYNGEE. Trimming shortened V by 0 bases and J by 8 bases, and 7 bases separated the two germline ends. The CDR3 is 12 amino acids. CDR3 nucleotide sequence: TGTGCCAGCAGCGTAGAAGCGAGTACGCAGTATTTT. Its translation: CASSVEASTQYF.

The chain carries TRBV30 and TRBJ2-3; the match to TRBD2 covers 13 bases. Germline assignment: CDR1 GTSNPN and CDR2 SVGIG (reference sequence). V lost 4 bases, J lost 0 bases, and 4 bases stayed unmatched. The CDR3 is 16 residues long. The DNA for the CDR3 is TGTGCCTGGACGGGACTAGCGGGATTTAGCACAGATACGCAGTATTTT. It encodes CAWTGLAGFSTDTQYF.

The CDR3: CASSVDRSYGYTF. CDR3 bases: TGTGCCAGCAGTGTTGACAGGAGCTATGGCTACACCTTC. The chain joins TRBV2 to TRBJ1-2; TRBD1 might be the D (6 bases). Per germline, CDR1 SNHLY and CDR2 FYNNEI. There are 13 residues in the CDR3. The V gene lost 4 bases and the J gene lost 4 bases, with 10 bases spanning the gap.

This sequence joins TRBV19 and TRBJ1-1; D is uncertain. The CDR3 length is 18 residues. Germline V gene lookup returns CDR1 LNHDA and CDR2 SQIVND (reference sequence). The V end lost 7 bases, the J end lost 5 bases, and 29 bases lay between the germline ends. This CDR3 reads CASTYKSRVSITGTEAFF. CDR3 nucleotide sequence: TGTGCCAGTACCTATAAGAGTAGGGTCAGTATAACGGGGACTGAAGCTTTCTTT.

The chain is built from TRBV30 and TRBJ1-1; D might be TRBD1 (6 bases). The CDR3 length is 10 residues. V lost 6 bases to trimming and J lost 11 bases, with 13 bases between them. Germline V lookup: CDR1 GTSNPN, CDR2 SVGIG (reference sequence). CDR3 in amino acids: CACPGVTAFF. In DNA form, the CDR3 reads TGTGCCTGCCCAGGGGTCACGGCTTTCTTT.

The chain links TRBV11-2 to TRBJ1-1; TRBD1 is a possible D gene (6 bases). There are 15 residues in the CDR3. In germline, CDR1 is SGHAT, CDR2 FQNNGV. The V end was cut by 2 bases, the J end by 11 bases, with 21 bases between. The chain's CDR3 is CASSLYVGRGSEAFF. The CDR3 nucleotides are TGTGCCAGCAGCTTATACGTCGGCAGGGGATCAGAGGCTTTCTTT.

The genes are TRBV2 and TRBJ1-3; tentative D call: TRBD1 (5 bases). The CDR3 is 13 amino acids. V lost 7 bases to trimming and J lost 5 bases, with 12 bases between them. From germline, CDR1 is SNHLY and CDR2 FYNNEI. CDR3 loop: CASTRDYRNTIYF. CDR3 DNA sequence: TGTGCCAGCACCCGGGACTACAGAAACACCATATATTTT.

This chain uses TRBV5-1 with TRBJ2-7; D is unclear. V was shortened by 0 bases and J by 2 bases, with 9 bases between the two germline ends. Germline lookup yields CDR1 SGHRS and CDR2 YFSETQ. The CDR3 has 14 amino acids. The CDR3 DNA follows: TGCGCCAGCAGCTTGGCGGCAGCTACCTACGAGCAGTACTTC. Its translation is CASSLAAATYEQYF. The variable domain in full, completed from reference TRBV5-1 and TRBJ2-7, reads KAGVTQTPRYLIKTRGQQVTLSCSPISGHRSVSWYQQTPGQGLQFLFEYFSETQRNKGNFPGRFSGRQFSNSRSEMNVSTLELGDSALYLCASSLAAATYEQYFGPGTRLTVT.

V usage is TRBV5-6 and J usage is TRBJ2-7; TRBD1 matches at 9 bases. The CDR3 has 14 amino acids. Germline V gene data show CDR1 as SGHDT and CDR2 as YYEEEE. V lost 1 base and J lost 2; bases outside the gene matches: 1. CDR3 in DNA: TGTGCCAGCAGCTTGTGGGACAGGGCCTACGAGCAGTACTTC. Translation gives CASSLWDRAYEQYF.

This sequence joins TRBV30 and TRBJ2-2, with TRBD2 as a possible D gene (5 bases). This CDR3 comprises 15 residues. Germline CDR1 and CDR2: GTSNPN and SVGIG (reference sequence). V dropped 5 bases and J dropped 0 bases, with 13 bases sitting between them. Here the CDR3 reads CAWYPGVPNTGELFF. DNA of the CDR3: TGTGCCTGGTACCCCGGGGTACCGAACACCGGGGAGCTGTTTTTT.

The rearrangement joins TRBV9 to TRBJ1-1; a possible D gene is TRBD1 (5 bases). Trimming removed 0 bases from V and 7 bases from J, with 10 bases in between. Germline V gene lookup returns CDR1 SGDLS and CDR2 YYNGEE. The CDR3 totals 13 residues. The CDR3 spells CASSVAPGGEAFF. CDR3 nucleotide sequence: TGTGCCAGCAGCGTAGCTCCGGGGGGTGAAGCTTTCTTT. The variable domain in full, with the rest retrieved from reference TRBV9 and TRBJ1-1, is DSGVTQTPKHLITATGQRVTLRCSPRSGDLSVYWYQQSLDQGLQFLIQYYNGEERAKGNILERFSAQQFPDLHSELNLSSLELGDSALYFCASSVAPGGEAFFGQGTRLTVV.

This clone was counted once. The gene calls are TRBV6-5 and TRBJ1-1; 8 nucleotides align to TRBD1. This CDR3 has 15 amino acids. Germline CDR1 and CDR2: MNHEY and SVGAGI. Losses at the gene ends were 5 bases for V and 1 base for J; bases not matched to a gene: 6. CDR3 protein: CASSRSDRGNTEAFF. For the CDR3, the DNA is TGTGCCAGCAGTCGCTCCGACAGGGGGAACACTGAAGCTTTCTTT.

The V and J genes are TRBV3-1 (or the pseudogene TRBV3-2) and TRBJ2-3; TRBD2 might be the D (6 bases). This CDR3 region has 14 residues. V lost 6 bases, J lost 0 bases, and 10 bases lay in between. CDR1 and CDR2 from the germline V gene are LGHDT and YNNKEL (reference sequence). The CDR3 coding sequence is TGTGCCAGCAGGGGACTTCTGAGCACAGATACGCAGTATTTT. It translates to CASRGLLSTDTQYF.

This sequence joins TRBV3-1 (or the pseudogene TRBV3-2) and TRBJ1-2; no firm D call. This CDR3 has 14 residues. Germline CDR1 is LGHDT and CDR2 is YNNKEL (reference sequence). Deletions cut 1 base from V and 4 bases from J, with 10 bases between. The CDR3 DNA reads as TGTGCCAGCAGCCAAGGGGAGAGGGCCTATGGCTACACCTTC. Protein: CASSQGERAYGYTF.

The chain carries TRBV14 and TRBJ2-1; 8 bases are a match to TRBD2. CDR1 and CDR2 (germline): SGHDN, FVKESK. V lost 1 base and J lost 1; bases outside the gene matches: 12. The CDR3 length is 19 residues. CDR3 in DNA: TGTGCCAGCAGCCAAGTTCGTAATCGGGGGGGCCCATCCTACAATGAGCAGTTCTTC. As protein: CASSQVRNRGGPSYNEQFF.

V gene TRBV19 combines with J gene TRBJ1-1, with unresolved D. Germline CDR1 is LNHDA and CDR2 is SQIVND (reference sequence). Deletions cut 7 bases from V and 8 bases from J, with 20 bases between. The CDR3 length is 14 residues. The CDR3: CASKLGQSGPEAFF. CDR3 nucleotide sequence: TGTGCCAGTAAACTCGGGCAGTCGGGCCCAGAAGCTTTCTTT.

The chain links TRBV19 to TRBJ2-7; the match to TRBD1 covers 10 bases. Germline values: CDR1 LNHDA, CDR2 SQIVND (reference sequence). With V trimmed by 4 bases and J by 3 bases, 12 bases remained unmatched. This CDR3 region has 17 residues. The CDR3 reads CASSSHPGQGGDYEQYF. CDR3 coding DNA: TGTGCCAGTAGTAGCCACCCTGGACAGGGGGGCGACTACGAGCAGTACTTC.

The table lists this clone with a count of one. The chain recombines TRBV5-1 with TRBJ1-4; no clear D. V was trimmed by 0 bases and J by 5 bases, leaving 5 bases between them. The CDR3 runs to 13 residues. Germline V gives CDR1 SGHRS, CDR2 YFSETQ. The CDR3 region is CASSLGGNEKLFF. The CDR3 DNA sequence: TGCGCCAGCAGCTTGGGGGGAAATGAAAAACTGTTTTTT.